These 9 T cell receptor beta chains share one sample of origin, sequenced in a study of beta chain features in type 1 diabetes. Investigators reverse transcribed all isolated RNA, so they sequenced expressed TCRB transcripts. Here immunoSEQ multiplex PCR was the method, and the copy in TCRdb shows in-frame clones only, minus some. The data contain some 500,000 clones, about an eighth of them singletons. Sequencing was performed on naive CD4+ T cells from blood. Receptors originate from a young woman in good health.

This clone occurred a few times. CDR3 coding DNA: TGTGCCAGCAGCGTATCCGGGACAGGGGACGAGCAGTACGTC. Translating gives CASSVSGTGDEQYV. The chain employs TRBV7-9 and TRBJ2-7; TRBD1 agrees at 10 bases. Germline CDR1 SEHNR, CDR2 FQNEAQ (reference sequence). Unmatched junction bases numbered 6, after V lost 5 bases and J lost 5 bases. The CDR3 runs 14 residues.

The rearrangement joins TRBV2 to TRBJ1-2, with a tentative D call TRBD1 (5 bases). CDR1 and CDR2 (germline): SNHLY, FYNNEI. The ends were cut back, 6 bases at V and 6 bases at J, with 14 bases in the middle. CDR3 length: 13 amino acids. Here the CDR3 DNA reads TGTGCCAGCAGCTACACAGGAAGCGATGGCTACACCTTC. It yields the protein CASSYTGSDGYTF.

This clone showed up just a few times. The chain recombines TRBV7-9 with TRBJ2-5; perhaps TRBD2 as D (5 bases). V lost 4 bases to trimming and J lost 5 bases, with 17 bases between them. CDR1 and CDR2 (germline): SEHNR, FQNEAQ (reference sequence). The CDR3 consists of 15 residues. The CDR3, as DNA: TGTGCCAGCAGCTATATCCGGGGAGCTGGCGAGACCCAGTACTTC. The encoded protein is CASSYIRGAGETQYF.

This clone was seen a handful of times. The V gene is TRBV10-3, the J gene TRBJ2-7; a possible D gene is TRBD2 (7 bases). The CDR3 length is 11 residues. In germline, CDR1 is ENHRY, CDR2 SYGVKD. Trimming left V 8 bases short and J 6 bases short, with 11 bases between. CDR3 residues: CAIRGASEQYF. The CDR3 DNA follows: TGTGCCATCCGGGGGGCGTCCGAGCAGTACTTC.

The chain joins TRBV30 to TRBJ2-2, with 8 bases matching TRBD2. CDR1 and CDR2 (germline): GTSNPN, SVGIG (reference sequence). The V gene end was trimmed by 4 bases and the J gene end by 1 base; junction bases not matched to a gene: 5. This CDR3 contains 15 residues. CDR3 sequence reads: CAWKRSGGNTGELFF. CDR3 coding DNA: TGTGCCTGGAAGAGAAGCGGGGGGAACACCGGGGAGCTGTTTTTT.

This chain uses TRBV29-1 with TRBJ2-2; D unresolved. CDR3 size: 14 residues. Trimming cost V 4 bases and J 4 bases, with 13 bases left between them. The germline CDR1 and CDR2 sequences are SQVTM and ANQGSEA. The CDR3 nucleotides read TGCAGCGTTGTTGTGGGTTCGGTCACCGGGGAGCTGTTTTTT. This translates into CSVVVGSVTGELFF.

This chain links TRBV29-1 with TRBJ2-5; D possibly corresponds to TRBD1 (5 bases). V dropped 7 bases and J dropped 3 bases, with 9 bases sitting between them. CDR1 SQVTM and CDR2 ANQGSEA come from the germline V gene. The CDR3 is made up of 11 amino acids. The CDR3 DNA follows: TGCAGCGCGAGCAGGGAAGAGACCCAGTACTTC. Amino acid sequence: CSASREETQYF. The full variable domain, in which reference TRBV29-1 and TRBJ2-5 provide the parts outside the CDR3, is SAVISQKPSRDICQRGTSLTIQCQVDSQVTMMFWYRQQPGQSLTLIATANQGSEATYESGFVIDKFPISRPNLTFSTLTVSNMSPEDSSIYLCSASREETQYFGPGTRLLVL.

A word on this clone: Within the sample, other DNA sequences also encode this same CDR3. This chain connects TRBV25-1 to TRBJ1-1, with no clear D. Trimming stripped 2 bases from V and 3 bases from J, with 13 bases between. There are 15 residues in the CDR3. Germline CDR1 reads MGHDK; CDR2 reads SYGVNS. The CDR3 DNA reads as TGTGCCAGCAGTGAACCCCGGACCGGCGACACTGAAGCTTTCTTT. Its protein is CASSEPRTGDTEAFF.

The chain has TRBV7-2 and TRBJ2-5; 10 bases are a match to TRBD2. Per germline, CDR1 SGHTA and CDR2 FQGNSA. This CDR3 has 16 residues. Trimming took 3 bases from V and 3 from J; bases not matched to a gene: 7. The CDR3 bases are TGTGCCAGCAGCTTTATTCGCCTAGCGGGGGAAGAGACCCAGTACTTC. It yields the protein CASSFIRLAGEETQYF.